Listed below are T cell receptor beta chains from one sample, sequenced in a study of shared clonotypes between healthy human individuals. Only in-frame clones appear in the TCRdb table, and some are missing; sequencing was by immunoSEQ multiplex PCR. The sample lists about 650,000 clones, 95% to 96% seen once, with 0.11% in the top ten. The sample was naive CD8+ T cells sorted from blood. These receptors were collected from a woman aged 25 to 39 in good health. Both conserved end residues are trimmed from each CDR3. Each record gives: J gene, V gene, CDR3 protein.

TRBJ2-5 | TRBV13 | ASSVGTSGRTRETQY
TRBJ2-2 | TRBV7-6 | ASSLGTVGELF
TRBJ1-6 | TRBV25-1 | ASSWGQGGSPLH
TRBJ2-7 | TRBV10-1 | ASSEPGLGEQY
TRBJ2-7 | TRBV11-2 | ASYDRSAAHEQY
TRBJ2-7 | TRBV15 | ATSGGTSHEQY
TRBJ1-2 | TRBV19 | ASSAGTGGTYGYT
TRBJ2-7 | TRBV15 | ATSRGTQGEQY
TRBJ2-4 | TRBV19 | ASGGQTSQENIQY
TRBJ2-1 | TRBV4-1 | ASSLAGGAGVVYEQF
TRBJ1-2 | TRBV4-1 | ASSPSADSSYGYT